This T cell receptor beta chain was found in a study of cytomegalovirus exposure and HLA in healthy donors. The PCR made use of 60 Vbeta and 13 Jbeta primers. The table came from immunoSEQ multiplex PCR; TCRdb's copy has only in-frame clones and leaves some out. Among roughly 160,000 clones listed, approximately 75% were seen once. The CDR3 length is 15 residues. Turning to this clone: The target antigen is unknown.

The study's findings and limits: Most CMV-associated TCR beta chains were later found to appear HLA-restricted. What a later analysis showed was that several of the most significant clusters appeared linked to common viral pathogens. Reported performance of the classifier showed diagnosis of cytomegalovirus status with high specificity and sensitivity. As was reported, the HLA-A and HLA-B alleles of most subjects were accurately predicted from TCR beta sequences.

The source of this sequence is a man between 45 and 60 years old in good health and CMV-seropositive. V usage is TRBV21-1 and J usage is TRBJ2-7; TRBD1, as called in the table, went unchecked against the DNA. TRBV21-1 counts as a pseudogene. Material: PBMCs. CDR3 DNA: TGTGCCCCCCCCGGTTGGGAGGACAGGACCTACGAGCAGTACTTC. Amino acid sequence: CAPPGWEDRTYEQYF.